This T cell receptor beta chain comes out of a study of blood T cells in healthy people across ages. PCR was performed a second time for about 7 to 11 cycles using a sample-barcoded 5' primer and a J-beta primer mix. TCRdb analysed the 5' RACE reads with MiXCR anew, one entry per CDR3 protein. The sample carries about 680,000 distinct CDR3 sequences, about half recorded once. The CDR3 is 13 residues long. Trimming pared 6 bases from V and 1 base from J, leaving 9 bases between. Notes on the study in general: No one knew whether donors had CMV, which possibly confounded expanded clonotype changes.

In the case of this clonotype: Its antigen remains unidentified.

Sequenced sample: blood. V usage is TRBV12-3 or TRBV12-4 and J usage is TRBJ2-5; D unclear. The receptor was derived from a woman aged 55-69 years in good health. CDR3 amino acids: CASSDTFQETQYF. Written as DNA, the CDR3 is TGTGCCAGCAGCGACACATTCCAAGAGACCCAGTACTTC.